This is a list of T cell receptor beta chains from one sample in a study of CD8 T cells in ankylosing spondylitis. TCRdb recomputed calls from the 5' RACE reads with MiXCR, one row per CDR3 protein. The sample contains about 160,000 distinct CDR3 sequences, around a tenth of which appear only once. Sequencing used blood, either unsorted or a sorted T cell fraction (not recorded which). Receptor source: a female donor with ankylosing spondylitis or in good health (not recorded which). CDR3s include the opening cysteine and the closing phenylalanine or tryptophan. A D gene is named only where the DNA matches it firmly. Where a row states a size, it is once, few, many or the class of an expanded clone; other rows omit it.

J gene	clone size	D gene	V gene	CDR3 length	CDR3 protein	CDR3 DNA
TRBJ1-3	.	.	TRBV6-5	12	CASGGSGNTIYF	TGTGCCAGCGGGGGGAGTGGAAACACCATATATTTT
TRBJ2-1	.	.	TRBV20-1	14	CSARAFDSDNEQFF	TGCAGTGCTAGAGCCTTCGACAGCGACAATGAGCAGTTCTTC
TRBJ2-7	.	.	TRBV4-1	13	CASSQVIPGPQYF	TGCGCCAGCAGCCAAGTTATACCGGGTCCGCAGTACTTC
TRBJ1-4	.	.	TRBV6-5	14	CASSYGQGTEKLFF	TGTGCCAGCAGTTACGGTCAGGGGACTGAAAAACTGTTTTTT
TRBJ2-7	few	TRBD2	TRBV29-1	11	CSGDYLGEQYF	TGCAGCGGGGACTACCTCGGGGAGCAGTACTTC
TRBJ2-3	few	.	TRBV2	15	CASRERRLSTDTQYF	TGTGCCAGCAGGGAGCGGAGACTTAGCACAGATACGCAGTATTTT
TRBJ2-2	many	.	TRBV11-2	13	CASSPNVAGELFF	TGTGCCAGCAGCCCAAACGTGGCCGGGGAGCTGTTTTTT
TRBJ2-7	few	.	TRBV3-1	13	CASSQDVPYEQYF	TGTGCCAGCAGCCAAGACGTACCCTACGAGCAGTACTTC
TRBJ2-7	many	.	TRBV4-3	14	CASSQETSSYEQYF	TGCGCCAGCAGCCAAGAGACAAGCTCCTACGAGCAGTACTTC
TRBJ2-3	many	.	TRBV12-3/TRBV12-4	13	CASSLDVPDTQYF	TGTGCCAGCAGTTTAGATGTCCCAGATACGCAGTATTTT
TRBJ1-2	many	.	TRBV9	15	CASSASGTPYYGYTF	TGTGCCAGCAGCGCCTCCGGGACACCTTACTATGGCTACACCTTC
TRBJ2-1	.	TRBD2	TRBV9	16	CASSVAGGPLYNEQFF	TGTGCCAGCAGCGTAGCGGGGGGGCCCCTCTACAATGAGCAGTTCTTC
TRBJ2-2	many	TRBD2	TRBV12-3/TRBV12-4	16	CASSTLVGSGTGELFF	TGTGCCAGCTCCACCCTCGTAGGTAGCGGGACCGGGGAGCTGTTTTTT
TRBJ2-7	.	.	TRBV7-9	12	CASTPVSNEQYF	TGTGCCAGCACTCCGGTTAGCAACGAGCAGTACTTC
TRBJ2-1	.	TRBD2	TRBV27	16	CASSLFGGWSVDEQFF	TGTGCCAGCAGTTTATTCGGGGGGTGGTCTGTCGATGAGCAGTTCTTC
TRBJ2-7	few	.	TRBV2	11	CASRDTYEQYF	TGTGCCAGCAGAGACACTTACGAGCAGTACTTC
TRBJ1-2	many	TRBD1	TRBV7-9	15	CASSSGTEHFEGYTF	TGTGCCAGCAGCTCCGGGACAGAACATTTCGAGGGCTACACCTTC
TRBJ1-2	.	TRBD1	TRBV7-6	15	CASSFGQGAGYGYTF	TGTGCCAGCAGCTTCGGACAGGGGGCAGGTTATGGCTACACCTTC
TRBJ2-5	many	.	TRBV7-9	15	CASSSPAGIQETQYF	TGTGCCAGCAGCTCACCGGCGGGTATTCAAGAGACCCAGTACTTC
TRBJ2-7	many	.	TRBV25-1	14	CASSGGVAGYEQYF	TGTGCCAGCAGTGGGGGGGTGGCGGGCTACGAGCAGTACTTC
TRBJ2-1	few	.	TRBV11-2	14	CASSLDRSYNEQFF	TGTGCCAGCAGCTTAGATCGGTCCTACAATGAGCAGTTCTTC
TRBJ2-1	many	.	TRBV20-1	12	CSASSWDNEQFF	TGCAGTGCTTCCAGCTGGGACAATGAGCAGTTCTTC
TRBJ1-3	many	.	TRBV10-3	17	CAISEGKGVLSGNTIYF	TGTGCCATCAGTGAAGGCAAAGGGGTTCTCTCTGGAAACACCATATATTTT
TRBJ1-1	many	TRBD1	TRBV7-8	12	CASSPSTGEAFF	TGTGCCAGCAGCCCCTCGACAGGGGAAGCTTTCTTT
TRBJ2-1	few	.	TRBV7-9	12	CASSPSTLGQFF	TGTGCCAGCAGCCCAAGTACCTTAGGGCAGTTCTTC
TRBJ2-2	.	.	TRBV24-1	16	CATSDFRFKNTGELFF	TGTGCCACCAGTGATTTCAGGTTCAAGAACACCGGGGAGCTGTTTTTT
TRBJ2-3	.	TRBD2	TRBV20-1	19	CSARSLLVSSGRAGDTQYF	TGCAGTGCTAGATCCCTCTTGGTGTCGAGCGGGAGGGCCGGGGATACGCAGTATTTT
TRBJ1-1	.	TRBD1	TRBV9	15	CASSSWEGAIGEAFF	TGTGCCAGCAGCTCTTGGGAGGGGGCGATTGGTGAAGCTTTCTTT
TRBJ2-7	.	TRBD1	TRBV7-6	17	CASSLEIIGQGDYEQYF	TGTGCCAGCAGCTTAGAGATTATAGGACAGGGGGACTACGAGCAGTACTTC
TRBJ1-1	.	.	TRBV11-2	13	CASSYGHFTEAFF	TGTGCCAGCAGCTATGGCCACTTCACTGAAGCTTTCTTT
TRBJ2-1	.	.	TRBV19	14	CASSISATYNEQFF	TGTGCCAGTAGTATATCGGCCACCTACAATGAGCAGTTCTTC
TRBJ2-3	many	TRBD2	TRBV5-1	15	CASSAGLARTDTQYF	TGCGCCAGCAGCGCGGGACTAGCGCGCACAGATACGCAGTATTTT
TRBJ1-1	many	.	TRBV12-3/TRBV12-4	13	CASSFPTHTEAFF	TGTGCCAGCAGTTTCCCGACACACACTGAAGCTTTCTTT
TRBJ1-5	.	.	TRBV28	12	CALSSGNQPQHF	TGTGCCTTATCCTCTGGCAATCAGCCCCAGCATTTT
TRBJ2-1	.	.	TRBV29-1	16	CSVGGHRLDSYNEQFF	TGCAGCGTTGGAGGGCATAGGTTGGACTCCTACAATGAGCAGTTCTTC
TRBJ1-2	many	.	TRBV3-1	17	CASSPGKSKTANYGYTF	TGTGCCAGCAGCCCCGGAAAATCGAAGACAGCTAACTATGGCTACACCTTC
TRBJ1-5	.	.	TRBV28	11	CASSLTQPQHF	TGTGCCAGCAGTCTGACCCAGCCCCAGCATTTT
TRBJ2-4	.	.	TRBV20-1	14	CSATGVAAKNIQYF	TGCAGTGCTACAGGGGTTGCGGCCAAAAACATTCAGTACTTC
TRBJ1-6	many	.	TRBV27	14	CASSPGGGGSPLHF	TGTGCCAGCAGTCCGGGAGGCGGTGGTTCACCCCTCCACTTT
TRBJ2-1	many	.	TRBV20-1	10	CSLRRGEQFF	TGCAGCCTAAGGCGGGGTGAGCAGTTCTTC
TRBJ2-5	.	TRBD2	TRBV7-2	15	CASSLAGGLGETQYF	TGTGCCAGCAGCTTAGCGGGGGGACTAGGGGAGACCCAGTACTTC
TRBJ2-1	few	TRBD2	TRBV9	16	CASSPSGAGGPNEQFF	TGTGCCAGCAGCCCCAGTGGGGCGGGAGGGCCGAATGAGCAGTTCTTC
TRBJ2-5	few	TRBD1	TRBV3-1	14	CASSGLQGEETQYF	TGTGCCAGCAGCGGCCTACAGGGGGAAGAGACCCAGTACTTC
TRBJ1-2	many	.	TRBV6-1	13	CASRFDSGHGYTF	TGTGCCAGCAGATTTGACAGCGGGCATGGCTACACCTTC
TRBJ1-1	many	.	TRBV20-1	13	CSLRVAMNTEAFF	TGCAGCCTCAGGGTAGCGATGAACACTGAAGCTTTCTTT
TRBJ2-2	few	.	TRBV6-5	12	CASGENTGELFF	TGTGCCAGCGGTGAGAACACCGGGGAGCTGTTTTTT
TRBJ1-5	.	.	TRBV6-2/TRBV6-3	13	CASSYYLNQPQHF	TGTGCCAGCAGTTACTATCTTAATCAGCCCCAGCATTTT
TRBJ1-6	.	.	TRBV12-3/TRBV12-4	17	CASSLYSPSSYNSPLHF	TGTGCCAGCAGTTTATACAGTCCGAGCTCCTATAATTCACCCCTCCACTTT
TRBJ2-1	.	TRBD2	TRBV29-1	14	CSVEISGAWNEQFF	TGCAGCGTTGAGATTAGCGGGGCCTGGAATGAGCAGTTCTTC
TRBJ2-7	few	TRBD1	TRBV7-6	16	CASSLSGDRGLYEQYF	TGTGCCAGCAGCTTAAGTGGGGACAGGGGGCTCTACGAGCAGTACTTC
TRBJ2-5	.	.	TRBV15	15	CATSRDWTNKETQYF	TGTGCCACCAGCAGAGACTGGACTAACAAAGAGACCCAGTACTTC
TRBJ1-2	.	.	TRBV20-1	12	CSARGGLYGYTF	TGCAGTGCTAGGGGGGGGCTATATGGCTACACCTTC
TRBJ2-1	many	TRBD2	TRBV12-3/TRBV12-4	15	CASSLGLAGTNEQFF	TGTGCCAGCAGTTTGGGACTAGCGGGCACCAATGAGCAGTTCTTC
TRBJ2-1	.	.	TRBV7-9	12	CTLREEGDEQFF	TGTACCCTGAGGGAGGAAGGCGATGAGCAGTTCTTC
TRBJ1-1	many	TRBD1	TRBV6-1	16	CASSVGQEGMNTEAFF	TGTGCCAGCAGTGTTGGACAGGAAGGGATGAACACTGAAGCTTTCTTT